Sequencing of this TCR beta chain was carried out in a study of T cell responses to AZD1222 COVID-19 vaccine. The assay was immunoSEQ multiplex PCR, and TCRdb's table has in-frame clones only and misses some. The sample records 92,000 or so clones, nearly 90% being singletons. The CDR3 totals 13 residues. V lost 5 bases to trimming and J lost 6 bases; unmatched junction nucleotides: 5. The V gene's germline CDR1 is SNHLY and CDR2 FYNNEI. The genes are TRBV2 and TRBJ2-7; 9 bases match TRBD1. The sequence came from an adult in good health. This material consisted of peripheral blood, taken on day 0 of AZD1222 vaccination. The CDR3 DNA reads TGTGCCAGCAGTTGGGACAGGGTCAGCGAGCAGTACTTC. This sequence encodes CASSWDRVSEQYF.